This passage covers 13 T cell receptor beta chains from one sample sequenced in a study of CD8 T cells in Susac syndrome. An amount of RNA that ranged from 0.5 to 1 ug was reverse transcribed with random hexamers. TCRdb called the immunoSEQ multiplex PCR reads again in MiXCR, with one record for every CDR3 protein. The sample includes tens of thousands of distinct CDR3 sequences, around 94% seen only once; the top ten take 0.26%. What was sequenced was CD8+ T cells from PBMCs. These receptors were obtained from a human donor in good health.

About this clonotype itself: The junction shows a germline mismatch at one end, possibly a read error. The chain is built from TRBV7-7 and TRBJ2-5; maybe TRBD1 (6 bases). This CDR3 contains 15 residues. The germline V gene encodes CDR1 SSHAT and CDR2 FNYEAQ (reference sequence). The CDR3 protein is CASSSGQRASGTQYF. DNA for the CDR3: TGTGCTAGCAGCTCGGGACAACGCGCCTCAGGGACCCAGTACTTC.

The chain couples TRBV9 to TRBJ1-5; weak D call: TRBD1 (5 bases). V was trimmed by 4 bases and J by 4 bases, leaving 12 bases between them. Germline CDR1 SGDLS, CDR2 YYNGEE. This CDR3 has 14 residues. The CDR3 is CASSPGLQNQPQHF. Here the CDR3 DNA reads TGTGCCAGCAGCCCGGGACTCCAGAATCAGCCCCAGCATTTT.

The chain links TRBV19 to TRBJ2-2; D gene unclear. V dropped 7 bases and J dropped 6 bases, with 3 bases sitting between them. The germline gives CDR1 LNHDA, CDR2 SQIVND (reference sequence). The CDR3 runs 10 residues. The CDR3 DNA follows: TGTGCCAGTAAGGCCGGGGAGCTGTTTTTT. Translating gives CASKAGELFF.

The V gene is TRBV25-1, the J gene TRBJ1-2, with 11 bases aligning to TRBD1. The CDR3 consists of 13 residues. The junction had 4 bases not matched to a gene; V was cut back by 5 bases and J by 8 bases. Germline V gives CDR1 MGHDK, CDR2 SYGVNS. The CDR3 DNA follows: TGTGCCAGCAGTTGGACAGGGGGCAACGGCTACACCTTC. Its protein is CASSWTGGNGYTF.

A single count supports this clonotype. The V gene is TRBV6-5, the J gene TRBJ2-5; D may match TRBD1 or TRBD2 (5 bases each). Germline CDR1 MNHEY, CDR2 SVGAGI. This CDR3 has 14 residues. Trimming left V 2 bases short and J 1 base short, with 8 bases between. CDR3 DNA sequence: TGTGCCAGCAGTTACGATGGGACCCAAGAGACCCAGTACTTC. Translated: CASSYDGTQETQYF.

This chain joins TRBV6-2 or TRBV6-3 and TRBJ2-7, with unresolved D. V gave up 2 bases and J gave up 5 bases, with 13 bases separating them. CDR3 length equals 14 residues. CDR1 and CDR2 from the germline V gene are MNHEY and SVGEGT. Here the CDR3 DNA reads TGTGCCAGCAGTTACATGTCAGTACCTGACGAGCAGTACTTC. This gives the protein CASSYMSVPDEQYF.

This clonotype has only one observation. This rearrangement joins TRBV27 to TRBJ1-2; D perhaps matches TRBD1 (6 bases). V lost 4 bases, J lost 8 bases, and 20 bases lay in between. From germline, CDR1 is MNHEY and CDR2 SMNVEV (reference sequence). This CDR3 contains 15 residues. The CDR3, as DNA: TGTGCCAGCAGTTACGGAGGGACACCCGTCTTCGGCTACACCTTC. Translation gives CASSYGGTPVFGYTF.

This chain connects TRBV27 to TRBJ2-7; perhaps TRBD1 as D (5 bases). The CDR3 consists of 13 residues. Trimming pared 5 bases from V and 3 bases from J, leaving 11 bases between. The germline CDR1 and CDR2 sequences are MNHEY and SMNVEV (reference sequence). The DNA for the CDR3 is TGTGCCAGCAGTCTATTGACAGACTACGAGCAGTACGTC. This sequence encodes CASSLLTDYEQYV.

This chain links TRBV29-1 with TRBJ2-1; 8 bases are shared with TRBD1. Germline V lookup: CDR1 SQVTM, CDR2 ANQGSEA. The V and J ends lost 0 bases and 0 bases, in that order; junction bases with no gene match: 7. The CDR3 contains 17 residues. This CDR3 is CSVEDLRGQVSYNEQFF. The CDR3 DNA reads as TGCAGCGTTGAAGACCTCAGGGGACAGGTCTCCTACAATGAGCAGTTCTTC.

The rearrangement uses TRBV24-1 and TRBJ2-1; 12 bases align to TRBD1. Germline loops: CDR1 KGHDR, CDR2 SFDVKD. Trimming cost V 3 bases and J 7 bases; bases outside gene matches: 6. This CDR3 comprises 16 residues. DNA of the CDR3: TGTGCCACCAGTGATACCGGGACAGGGGGCGTGAATGAGCAGTTCTTC. It codes for CATSDTGTGGVNEQFF.

V usage is TRBV29-1 and J usage is TRBJ2-1; D is possibly TRBD1 (5 bases). Germline lookup yields CDR1 SQVTM and CDR2 ANQGSEA. The CDR3 sequence is 17 residues long. V was trimmed by 0 bases and J by 8 bases, leaving 23 bases between them. CDR3 in amino acids: CSVEDAIGAGNVDEQFF. The CDR3 DNA is TGCAGCGTTGAAGACGCGATAGGGGCAGGGAACGTGGATGAGCAGTTCTTC.

The chain couples TRBV6-4 to TRBJ2-6; D not resolved. Between the trimmed V and J ends, which lost 3 bases and 0 bases, there was a span of 3 bases. The CDR3 sequence is 14 residues long. CDR1 and CDR2 from the germline V gene are MRHNA and SNTAGT. The CDR3 here is CASSEISGANVLTF. The CDR3 DNA reads as TGTGCCAGCAGTGAGATCTCTGGGGCCAACGTCCTGACTTTC.

The CDR3 DNA sequence: TGCAGTGCTGGCGGGGGGGCGGGTGAGACCCAGTACTTC. Protein: CSAGGGAGETQYF. The chain carries TRBV20-1 and TRBJ2-5, with 9 bases identical to TRBD2. Germline CDR1 reads DFQATT; CDR2 reads SNEGSKA (reference sequence). The V and J ends lost 5 bases and 5 bases, in that order; junction bases with no gene match: 6. This CDR3 region has 13 residues.